This entry concerns a single T cell receptor (beta chain). There are a few counts of this clonotype. This clone's antigen is unknown. It has no much larger one-base neighbor in the sample; base qualities were not kept. The library was prepared using PCR. For sequencing, an Illumina HiSeq 2500 was employed. Unique molecular identifiers were incorporated into TCR beta cDNA libraries to reduce PCR and sequencing biases. Approximately 500,000 cDNA molecules were obtained for every 1 to 10 million input T cells, so each molecule roughly corresponded to one T cell. The patient libraries were prepared and sequenced using the same protocol as the earlier healthy control dataset. Samples belonging to the same batch were prepared together, multiplexed and sequenced on a shared HiSeq lane. The authors processed their data as follows. MIGEC was used to process the raw barcoded reads, and molecular identifier groups with only a single read were discarded before consensus assembly and CDR3 extraction. VDJtools was used for post-analysis of the clonotype tables, with diversity normalized by down-sampling every dataset to the smallest sample size. In repertoire overlap clustering, CDR3 amino acid sequences, but not nucleotide sequences, were matched to correct batch-related cross-sample contamination. The public sequencing data were trimmed at Q25 with fastp and processed into clonotypes with MiXCR by TCRdb, which kept only in-frame beta chains. Each record represents a unique CDR3 protein, reported with the most common genes and DNA among its rows. The V and J calls and clone size are TCRdb's, not the authors'. The sample table contains about 810,000 distinct CDR3 sequences; only one count was recorded for about 53% of them. Approximately 4.5% of the sample goes to the ten largest clones.

V is reduced by 7 bases and J by 0 bases, leaving a spacing of 13 bases between them. Based on the germline V gene, the CDR1 and CDR2 sequences are ENHRY and SYGVKD. Spanning cysteine to phenylalanine, the CDR3 consists of 14 amino acids. Only CDR3 DNA is held: 42 bases, read in frame from base 1. This sample is drawn from a study of post-analysis software for immune sequencing data (dated by TCRdb to between 2014 and 2017). Study-wide context: Recorded disease courses included relapsing-remitting, secondary progressive and progressive-relapsing multiple sclerosis, with some patients lacking subtype annotation. The patient repertoires were set against approximately 10 previously published healthy control repertoires from donors whose ages ranged from about 6 to 27 years. A subset of samples was prepared in parallel using single-end sample barcoding, then pooled and co-amplified after Illumina adapter ligation.

To demonstrate the VDJtools post-analysis software, TCR beta repertoires were profiled from the peripheral blood of roughly 14 young patients with multiple sclerosis. Multiple sclerosis patients were children and adolescents aged roughly 6 to 17 years. Study-wide findings and limitations: Patients showed significantly higher frequencies than controls for a few TRBV segments, among them TRBV5-6, TRBV5-1 and TRBV20-1. Strong co-clustering of samples prepared in the same batch was shown by direct clustering with F measure, prompting a batch-effect correction. Compared with controls, multiple sclerosis patients had significantly lower normalized Chao1 diversity, a finding suggesting substantial peripheral T-cell clonal expansion. The multiple sclerosis patient group was slightly younger than the control group.

The V gene is TRBV10-3 and the J gene is TRBJ2-7, with the D gene uncertain. Input material: blood. The source is a girl between 10 and 17 years old with multiple sclerosis. The DNA sequence follows: TGTGCCATCATGCCCGGGTCTGACTCCTACGAGCAGTACTTC. Its protein reads: CAIMPGSDSYEQYF.